One and the same sample provided the 22 T cell receptor beta chains below, sequenced in a study of response to subunit inactivated influenza vaccine. TCRdb reprocessed the RT-PCR reads with MiXCR, giving one entry per CDR3 protein. This table has approximately 530,000 distinct CDR3 sequences, approximately 7.7% appearing once. This specimen was PBMCs from blood, taken about 24 months after vaccination. The source of these receptors is a man aged 45-69 years who received an inactivated influenza vaccine.

This clonotype was observed at least ten times. One end of the junction fails to match germline, which may point to a read error. The V gene is TRBV5-1, the J gene TRBJ2-2; the D call may be TRBD1 or TRBD2 (5 bases each). CDR1 and CDR2 from the germline V gene are SGHRS and YFSETQ. The CDR3 spans 15 residues. This CDR3 is CASSLGTGNTGELFF. The CDR3 nucleotides read TGTGCCAGCAGCCTAGGGACCGGGAACACCGGGGAGCTGTTTTTT.

This clonotype was seen more than once but under ten times. The V gene is TRBV6-5, the J gene TRBJ1-2, with D hard to call. V was pared by 2 bases and J by 4 bases, with 14 bases between. Germline values: CDR1 MNHEY, CDR2 SVGAGI. The CDR3 runs to 15 residues. CDR3 region: CASSYGEIPLYGYTF. CDR3 DNA sequence: TGTGCCAGCAGTTACGGGGAAATACCTCTCTATGGCTACACCTTC.

The J gene is TRBJ1-2, the V gene TRBV20-1; D remains unclear. Per germline, CDR1 DFQATT and CDR2 SNEGSKA (reference sequence). The CDR3 is 14 residues long. Trimming removed 2 bases from V and 1 base from J, with 11 bases in between. The CDR3 DNA is TGCAGTGCTAGATTAGGGATTGGTAACTATGGCTACACCTTC. Translated, it gives CSARLGIGNYGYTF.

This clonotype was counted only a few times. This chain joins TRBV9 and TRBJ2-7, with D possibly being TRBD1 (6 bases). The ends were cut back, 0 bases at V and 3 bases at J, with 10 bases in the middle. CDR1 is SGDLS and CDR2 is YYNGEE in the germline V gene. The length of the CDR3 is 14 residues. CDR3 amino acids: CASSVAPGDYEQYF. CDR3 DNA sequence: TGTGCCAGCAGCGTAGCTCCAGGGGACTACGAGCAGTACTTC.

This clonotype was seen a handful of times. V gene TRBV13 combines with J gene TRBJ2-5, with 7 bases that match TRBD1. The germline CDR1 and CDR2 sequences are PRHDT and FYEKMQ (reference sequence). Trimming took 3 bases from V and 1 from J; bases not matched to a gene: 5. This CDR3 spans 15 amino acids. The CDR3: CASSFKTGSQETQYF. The CDR3 region has the DNA TGTGCCAGCAGCTTCAAGACAGGGAGCCAAGAGACCCAGTACTTC. Based on the CDR3 plus reference TRBV13 and TRBJ2-5, the full variable domain is AAGVIQSPRHLIKEKRETATLKCYPIPRHDTVYWYQQGPGQDPQFLISFYEKMQSDKGSIPDRFSAQQFSDYHSELNMSSLELGDSALYFCASSFKTGSQETQYFGPGTRLLVL.

In its sample, this clonotype was seen many times. This sequence joins TRBV7-2 and TRBJ2-3; 9 bases are a match to TRBD1. Unmatched junction bases numbered 9, after V lost 5 bases and J lost 6 bases. CDR1 and CDR2 (germline): SGHTA, FQGNSA. This CDR3 comprises 15 residues. CDR3: CASSRTGGASDTQYF. The CDR3 DNA is TGTGCCAGCAGCCGAACAGGGGGCGCATCCGATACGCAGTATTTT.

The chain has TRBV5-6 and TRBJ2-1; 8 bases are a match to TRBD1. The germline CDR1 and CDR2 sequences are SGHDT and YYEEEE. Trimming at V came to 4 bases and at J to 7 bases, leaving 13 bases not matched to a gene. The CDR3 length is 16 residues. The CDR3 DNA is TGTGCCAGCAGCCTAAACTGGGCAGGGGGCTATAATGAGCAGTTCTTC. Translation: CASSLNWAGGYNEQFF.

This sequence joins TRBV12-3 or TRBV12-4 and TRBJ2-1, with D tentatively TRBD1 (5 bases). The CDR3 runs to 12 residues. The ends were cut back, 8 bases at V and 10 bases at J, with 15 bases in the middle. CDR3 DNA: TGTGCCAGCGGGCGAGACAGCCGCGAGCAGTTCTTC. It specifies CASGRDSREQFF.

This clonotype was seen a handful of times. The rearrangement links TRBV7-2 to TRBJ2-5; no clear D. CDR3 length equals 15 residues. Germline-derived CDR1 and CDR2 are SGHTA and FQGNSA. V lost 0 bases to trimming and J lost 5 bases, with 13 bases between them. The CDR3 DNA reads as TGTGCCAGCAGCTTAGCGTTGTTGTCGTCCGAGACCCAGTACTTC. Residues: CASSLALLSSETQYF.

This clonotype has more than one count but fewer than ten. The chain combines TRBV12-3 or TRBV12-4 with TRBJ2-4, with D hard to call. Trimming removed 3 bases at V and 0 bases at J, with 12 bases between. This CDR3 has 16 amino acids. The CDR3: CASSLEETLAKNIQYF. The CDR3 coding sequence is TGTGCCAGCAGTTTGGAAGAAACCCTAGCCAAAAACATTCAGTACTTC.

At least ten counts were recorded for this clonotype. V is TRBV7-2 and J is TRBJ2-5; either TRBD1 or TRBD2 may fit D (5 bases each). Germline assignment: CDR1 SGHTA and CDR2 FQGNSA. V was shortened by 5 bases and J by 1 base, with 11 bases between the two germline ends. The CDR3 has 14 amino acids. The CDR3: CASSPGTLQETQYF. The CDR3 DNA sequence: TGTGCCAGCAGCCCCGGGACCCTCCAAGAGACCCAGTACTTC.

There are many counts of this clonotype. CDR3 in amino acids: CAINALAGGNYNEQFF. CDR3 sequence (DNA): TGTGCCATCAATGCGCTAGCGGGGGGGAACTACAATGAGCAGTTCTTC. The chain joins TRBV10-3 to TRBJ2-1; TRBD2 matches at 12 bases. J gave up 3 bases and V 7 bases, and 7 bases lay outside the gene matches. There are 16 residues in the CDR3. CDR1 is ENHRY and CDR2 is SYGVKD in the germline V gene.

J is TRBJ2-3 and V is TRBV7-2; 8 bases line up with TRBD1. With V trimmed by 5 bases and J by 0 bases, 4 bases remained unmatched. Germline V gene lookup returns CDR1 SGHTA and CDR2 FQGNSA. The CDR3 extends over 15 amino acids. The CDR3 nucleotides read TGTGCCAGCAGCATGGGACAGGCGAGCACAGATACGCAGTATTTT. It specifies CASSMGQASTDTQYF.

This clonotype was counted a few times. The V call is TRBV12-5, the J call TRBJ2-5, with D possibly being TRBD1 (5 bases). Germline CDR1 and CDR2: LGHNT and FRNRAP. Trimming shortened V by 1 base and J by 5 bases, and 14 bases separated the two germline ends. The CDR3 consists of 15 residues. The CDR3 nucleotides are TGTGCTAGTGGTTTGGGCGCCTCGCAGGGTGAGACCCAGTACTTC. Amino acid sequence: CASGLGASQGETQYF.

This clonotype was counted ten times or more. This chain uses TRBV7-2 with TRBJ2-5; 9 bases are a match to TRBD2. Germline values: CDR1 SGHTA, CDR2 FQGNSA. The length of the CDR3 is 13 residues. With V trimmed by 5 bases and J by 10 bases, 8 bases remained unmatched. CDR3 DNA sequence: TGTGCCAGCAGCATTAGCGGGGGTCGGGGCCAGTACTTC. Protein product: CASSISGGRGQYF. The whole variable domain, remainder taken from reference TRBV7-2 and TRBJ2-5, is GAGVSQSPSNKVTEKGKDVELRCDPISGHTALYWYRQSLGQGLEFLIYFQGNSAPDKSGLPSDRFSAERTGGSVSTLTIQRTQQEDSAVYLCASSISGGRGQYFGPGTRLLVL.

In this sample, this clonotype turned up a few times. The chain uses TRBV5-1 and TRBJ2-3; 8 positions match TRBD2. CDR1 is SGHRS, CDR2 YFSETQ, per germline. This CDR3 comprises 15 residues. V was clipped by 1 base and J by 3 bases; unmatched bases: 4. The CDR3 DNA follows: TGCGCCAGCAGCTTGACTAGCGGCGTGACAGATACGCAGTATTTT. This sequence encodes CASSLTSGVTDTQYF.

In this sample, this clonotype turned up once. This rearrangement joins TRBV7-9 to TRBJ1-6; possible D gene TRBD1, 6 bases. The CDR3 runs 17 residues. Germline-derived CDR1 and CDR2 are SEHNR and FQNEAQ (reference sequence). The V end lost 5 bases, the J end lost 0 bases, and 14 bases lay between the germline ends. The DNA for the CDR3 is TGTGCCAGCAGCGCTACAGGGCAGTCCTCCTATAATTCACCCCTCCACTTT. Translating gives CASSATGQSSYNSPLHF.

The chain joins TRBV5-1 to TRBJ2-5; a possible D gene is TRBD2 (6 bases). V lost 4 bases and J lost 5, with 18 bases in between. The germline gives CDR1 SGHRS, CDR2 YFSETQ. The CDR3 loop spans 15 amino acids. CDR3 in amino acids: CASSPGDLPGETQYF. The CDR3 coding sequence is TGCGCCAGCAGCCCGGGGGACTTACCCGGGGAGACCCAGTACTTC.

The genes are TRBV4-1 and TRBJ2-1; the match to TRBD2 covers 11 bases. V was clipped by 2 bases and J by 4 bases; unmatched bases: 4. This CDR3 contains 16 residues. CDR1 is MGHRA, CDR2 YSYEKL, per germline. The CDR3 bases are TGCGCCAGCAGCCAACTGGGACTAGCGGAATACAATGAGCAGTTCTTC. As protein: CASSQLGLAEYNEQFF.

This sequence joins TRBV4-3 and TRBJ1-1, with D possibly matching TRBD1 (5 bases). V shed 1 base and J shed 7 bases, with 13 bases lying between them. The germline V gene has CDR1 LGHNA and CDR2 YSLEER. The CDR3 covers 14 residues. This CDR3 is CASSQAFLGDEAFF. CDR3 bases: TGCGCCAGCAGCCAAGCATTTTTGGGGGATGAAGCTTTCTTT.

The sample holds many counts of this clonotype. The V and J genes are TRBV5-1 and TRBJ1-1; TRBD1 aligns across 8 bases. This CDR3 contains 14 residues. V lost 4 bases, J lost 2 bases, and 4 bases stayed unmatched. Germline CDR1 reads SGHRS; CDR2 reads YFSETQ. CDR3 amino acids: CASSVTGGNTEAFF. The CDR3 bases are TGCGCCAGCAGCGTAACAGGGGGTAACACTGAAGCTTTCTTT. Drawing the rest from reference TRBV5-1 and TRBJ1-1, the complete variable domain is KAGVTQTPRYLIKTRGQQVTLSCSPISGHRSVSWYQQTPGQGLQFLFEYFSETQRNKGNFPGRFSGRQFSNSRSEMNVSTLELGDSALYLCASSVTGGNTEAFFGQGTRLTVV.

V and J are TRBV7-9 and TRBJ1-4; 7 positions match TRBD1. The CDR3 is made up of 15 amino acids. V trimming: 5 bases; J trimming: 5 bases; junction bases outside the gene matches: 8. The V gene's germline CDR1 is SEHNR and CDR2 FQNEAQ (reference sequence). The CDR3 DNA reads TGTGCCAGCAGCGGCCGGACAGGCCTAAATGAAAAACTGTTTTTT. Its translation: CASSGRTGLNEKLFF.